This T cell receptor beta chain was sequenced for a study of sequential checkpoint blockade in melanoma. About the study: Maintenance nivolumab came after either treatment sequence.

Comments on this clone: Its antigen is unidentified.

TCRdb keeps only in-frame clones here, not all; method: immunoSEQ multiplex PCR. The sample includes several thousand clones, roughly 30% of them seen just once. Treatment defined: randomized to nivolumab then ipilimumab (arm A) or the reverse (arm B). The CDR3 spans 13 residues. CDR1 and CDR2 (germline): SQVTM, ANQGSEA. V was shortened by 8 bases and J by 4 bases, with 17 bases between the two germline ends. Study findings and constraints: For nivolumab-first patients, baseline tumor clonality was associated with response.

The sequenced sample was tumor tissue (inferred from file names), obtained from a patient given nivolumab and ipilimumab in sequence. The chain links TRBV29-1 to TRBJ1-1; D is possibly TRBD1 (6 bases). The sequence was obtained from a human donor with melanoma. CDR3 amino acids: CSSGRGASTEAFF. The CDR3 DNA reads as TGCAGCTCGGGGCGGGGGGCGAGCACTGAAGCTTTCTTT.